Sequencing of this TCR beta chain was carried out in a study of shared clonotypes between healthy human individuals. The CDR3 is 15 residues long. The V end was cut by 3 bases, the J end by 3 bases, with 14 bases between. Germline CDR1 MNHEY, CDR2 SMNVEV (reference sequence). Per the authors' pipeline: Filtering differed since immunoSEQ provided only junctions, with no quality scores. The protocol was immunoSEQ multiplex PCR, while the TCRdb copy is restricted to in-frame clones and leaves out a portion. From that table come the V and J calls and clone size; the DNA was used to work out D and trimming. The sample lists about 2 million clones, approximately 94% occurring once. Selected positively for CCR7 and CD45RO-negative, naive CD8 cells excluded terminally differentiated effector memory CD45RA+ cells.

Sequencing was performed on naive CD8+ T cells sorted from blood. This receptor was taken from a man in his late teens or twenties in good health. This chain uses TRBV27 with TRBJ1-2; possible D gene TRBD1, 6 bases. CDR3 amino acids: CASSFQGLTHYGYTF. Here the CDR3 DNA reads TGTGCCAGCAGTTTCCAGGGGCTAACCCACTATGGCTACACCTTC.